This T cell receptor (beta chain) was recorded in a study of identical twins. Whole-study findings and limits: Sequences that were beta out-of-frame showed weaker excess twin sharing.

A universal primer site arose from template switching, and cDNA bore unique molecular identifiers. In TCRdb, the 5' RACE reads were re-called with MiXCR into one record per CDR3 protein. This repertoire shows about 250,000 distinct CDR3 sequences, 6.5% to 9.5% found once; its top ten account for 3%. CDR3 length: 14 amino acids. Trimming stripped 0 bases from V and 7 bases from J, with 10 bases between. CDR1 is SEHNR, CDR2 FQNEAQ, per germline (reference sequence). This clonotype was counted a few times. What it binds is unknown. The same sample was also studied in work on yellow fever vaccine responses in identical twins. From that paper: Twin vaccine T cell responses reportedly seemed partly convergent, partly personalized.

The sequence came from a young woman in good health. Sample: CD8+ T cells sorted from blood. V usage is TRBV7-9 and J usage is TRBJ2-1; D not certain. CDR3 nucleotide sequence: TGTGCCAGCAGCTTAGCGCGTACAAAGAATGAGCAGTTCTTC. It translates to CASSLARTKNEQFF.